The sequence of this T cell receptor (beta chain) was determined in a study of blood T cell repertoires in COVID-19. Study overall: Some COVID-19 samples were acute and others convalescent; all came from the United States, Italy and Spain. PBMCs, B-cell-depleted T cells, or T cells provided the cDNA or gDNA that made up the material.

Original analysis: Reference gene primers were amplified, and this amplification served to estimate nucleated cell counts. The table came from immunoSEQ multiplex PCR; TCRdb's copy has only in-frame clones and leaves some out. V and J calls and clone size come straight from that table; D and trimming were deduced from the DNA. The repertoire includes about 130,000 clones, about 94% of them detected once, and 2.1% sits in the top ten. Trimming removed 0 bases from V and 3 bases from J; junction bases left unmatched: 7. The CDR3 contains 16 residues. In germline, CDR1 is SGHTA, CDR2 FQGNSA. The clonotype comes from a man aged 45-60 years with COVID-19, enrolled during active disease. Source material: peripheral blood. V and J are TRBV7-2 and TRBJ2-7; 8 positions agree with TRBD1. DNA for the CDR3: TGTGCCAGCAGCTTAGCTGGGACAGGAATTGTCTACGAGCAGTACTTC. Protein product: CASSLAGTGIVYEQYF.